The rows below give T cell receptor beta chains drawn from one sample of a study of PD-1 and CTLA-4 blockade in melanoma. The data were produced by immunoSEQ multiplex PCR, yet TCRdb's version contains in-frame clones alone and is incomplete. In the table there are under 40,000 clones, roughly nine tenths of which are singletons. Material: CD8+ T cells from peripheral blood, obtained from a patient given anti-PD-1 treatment. These receptors originate from a human donor with melanoma. The CDR3 runs from the conserved cysteine through the conserved F or W. A D gene is named only where the DNA matches it firmly. The listing skips clone size in some rows; elsewhere it reads once, few, many or a size class.

CDR3 protein,CDR3 DNA,J gene,V gene,D gene,clone size
CASSRTGGSYEQYF,TGTGCCAGCAGCCGGACAGGGGGCTCCTACGAGCAGTACTTC,TRBJ2-7,TRBV7-9,TRBD1,-
CASSLGRWVREETQYF,TGTGCCAGCAGCTTAGGGCGTTGGGTCAGAGAAGAGACCCAGTACTTC,TRBJ2-5,TRBV11-2,-,-
CASSYSSGANVLTF,TGTGCCAGCAGTTACTCCTCTGGGGCCAACGTCCTGACTTTC,TRBJ2-6,TRBV6-2/TRBV6-3,-,-
CASSESISYEQYF,TGTGCCAGCAGTGAAAGTATATCCTACGAGCAGTACTTC,TRBJ2-7,TRBV6-1,-,-
CASSYSGVGQETQYF,TGTGCCAGCAGTTACTCAGGGGTAGGACAAGAGACCCAGTACTTC,TRBJ2-5,TRBV6-6,-,-
CASSLARSYEQYF,TGCGCCAGCAGCTTGGCCAGGTCCTACGAGCAGTACTTC,TRBJ2-7,TRBV5-1,-,-
CASSSGTEAFF,TGTGCCAGTAGTTCGGGGACTGAAGCTTTCTTT,TRBJ1-1,TRBV19,-,-
CASSLGTGGFSGNTIYF,TGTGCCAGCAGCTTAGGAACGGGAGGATTCTCTGGAAACACCATATATTTT,TRBJ1-3,TRBV7-9,-,-
CASSFSLSYNEQFF,TGTGCCAGCAGCTTCTCCCTCTCCTACAATGAGCAGTTCTTC,TRBJ2-1,TRBV5-4,-,-
CASSYTLNTEAFF,TGTGCCAGCAGTTACACCCTAAACACTGAAGCTTTCTTT,TRBJ1-1,TRBV6-2/TRBV6-3,-,-
CASSLWGEGTEAFF,TGTGCCAGCAGCTTATGGGGGGAAGGGACTGAAGCTTTCTTT,TRBJ1-1,TRBV7-8,-,-
CASSDGRETQYF,TGTGCCAGCAGCGACGGGCGAGAGACCCAGTACTTC,TRBJ2-5,TRBV25-1,-,-
CAWSAPAGLGNQPQHF,TGTGCCTGGAGTGCCCCGGCAGGGTTAGGCAATCAGCCCCAGCATTTT,TRBJ1-5,TRBV30,-,once
CASSEGALADTDTQYF,TGTGCCAGCAGCGAAGGCGCCCTAGCGGACACAGATACGCAGTATTTT,TRBJ2-3,TRBV13,TRBD2,-
CASSEPQASNYEQYF,TGTGCCAGCAGTGAACCGCAGGCGAGCAACTACGAGCAGTACTTC,TRBJ2-7,TRBV6-1,-,-
CASSLWRLGEAGNTEAFF,TGCGCCAGCAGCTTGTGGAGGTTAGGGGAGGCCGGGAACACTGAAGCTTTCTTT,TRBJ1-1,TRBV5-1,-,once
CASSYGQNTEAFF,TGTGCCAGCAGTTATGGACAGAACACTGAAGCTTTCTTT,TRBJ1-1,TRBV6-5,-,-
CASSYSPVGTADNEQFF,TGTGCCAGCAGTTACTCTCCCGTCGGGACAGCGGATAACGAGCAGTTCTTC,TRBJ2-1,TRBV6-2/TRBV6-3,TRBD1,-
CASSPRGANTGELFF,TGTGCCAGCAGCCCGCGGGGGGCGAACACCGGGGAGCTGTTTTTT,TRBJ2-2,TRBV9,TRBD2,-
CASSPPLNTEAFF,TGTGCCAGCAGCCCCCCCCTGAACACTGAAGCTTTCTTT,TRBJ1-1,TRBV6-5,-,-
CASSHLGTESPFSYEQYF,TGTGCCAGCAGCCACCTCGGGACAGAGAGCCCTTTCTCCTACGAGCAGTACTTC,TRBJ2-7,TRBV3-1/TRBV3-2,TRBD1,-
CASNGLTEAFF,TGTGCCAGTAATGGGTTAACTGAAGCTTTCTTT,TRBJ1-1,TRBV19,-,-
CASSERRNEQYF,TGTGCCAGCAGCGAGCGTCGCAACGAGCAGTACTTC,TRBJ2-7,TRBV7-9,-,few
CASSSLRDRGPYEQYF,TGTGCCAGCAGCTCCCTCCGGGACAGGGGCCCATACGAGCAGTACTTC,TRBJ2-7,TRBV7-9,TRBD1,-
CASTLEGANEQFF,TGCGCCAGCACCCTGGAGGGGGCCAATGAGCAGTTCTTC,TRBJ2-1,TRBV5-1,-,-
CASSWRPAGDFYEQYF,TGTGCCAGCAGTTGGAGGCCAGCGGGGGACTTCTACGAGCAGTACTTC,TRBJ2-7,TRBV7-9,TRBD2,-
CASSLPDRGYEQYF,TGTGCCAGCAGCTTGCCGGACAGGGGGTACGAGCAGTACTTC,TRBJ2-7,TRBV28,TRBD1,-
CATSATGTINTGELFF,TGTGCCACCAGTGCGACAGGGACTATTAACACCGGGGAGCTGTTTTTT,TRBJ2-2,TRBV24-1,-,-
CASSAGTTQPQHF,TGTGCCAGCAGCGCGGGGACAACTCAGCCCCAGCATTTT,TRBJ1-5,TRBV11-2,-,-
CAPKIDRGHHYEQYF,TGTGCCCCCAAAATAGACAGGGGGCATCATTACGAGCAGTACTTC,TRBJ2-7,TRBV6-4,TRBD1,-
CASRDAGTGELFF,TGCGCCAGCAGGGACGCGGGGACCGGGGAGCTGTTTTTT,TRBJ2-2,TRBV4-3,-,-
CASSLIEPTGDYGYTF,TGTGCCAGCAGCTTAATCGAACCCACAGGGGACTATGGCTACACCTTC,TRBJ1-2,TRBV7-8,TRBD1,-
CASSLTGGLGTEAFF,TGTGCCAGCAGCCTGACCGGGGGCTTGGGCACTGAAGCTTTCTTT,TRBJ1-1,TRBV7-9,-,-
CASSLGGRPTGELFF,TGTGCCAGCAGCCTCGGGGGGCGTCCCACCGGGGAGCTGTTTTTT,TRBJ2-2,TRBV3-1/TRBV3-2,-,-
CAWSVGDGNYGYTF,TGTGCCTGGAGTGTAGGGGACGGTAACTATGGCTACACCTTC,TRBJ1-2,TRBV30,-,-
CASSYSSGGRAYEQYF,TGTGCCAGCAGTTACAGCAGCGGGGGGCGAGCCTACGAGCAGTACTTC,TRBJ2-7,TRBV6-2/TRBV6-3,TRBD2,-
CASSYGHRGTDTQYF,TGTGCCAGCAGTTACGGGCATAGAGGCACAGATACGCAGTATTTT,TRBJ2-3,TRBV6-2/TRBV6-3,-,-
CASSLVQGNTEAFF,TGTGCCAGCAGCTTGGTCCAGGGGAACACTGAAGCTTTCTTT,TRBJ1-1,TRBV5-5,-,-
CASATPGQSYEQYF,TGTGCCAGCGCTACACCGGGACAGTCCTACGAGCAGTACTTC,TRBJ2-7,TRBV7-8,TRBD1,-
CASSLARTGWDNSPLHF,TGTGCCAGCAGCTTAGCGCGGACAGGGTGGGATAATTCACCCCTCCACTTT,TRBJ1-6,TRBV7-6,TRBD1,-
CASSYALYSDTEAFF,TGTGCCAGCAGTTACGCTCTATACAGTGACACTGAAGCTTTCTTT,TRBJ1-1,TRBV6-5,-,-
CASSDQFSGITDTQYF,TGTGCCAGCAGCGATCAATTTAGCGGGATCACAGATACGCAGTATTTT,TRBJ2-3,TRBV25-1,TRBD2,-
CASSYQLTEAFF,TGTGCCAGCAGTTATCAGCTCACTGAAGCTTTCTTT,TRBJ1-1,TRBV12-3/TRBV12-4,-,-
CASKEPAGNEQFF,TGCGCCAGCAAGGAGCCGGCGGGCAATGAGCAGTTCTTC,TRBJ2-1,TRBV4-1,-,-
CASSLLETEAFF,TGTGCCAGCAGTTTATTGGAGACTGAAGCTTTCTTT,TRBJ1-1,TRBV2,-,once
CASSELQGRAEAFF,TGTGCCAGCAGTGAACTACAGGGGAGGGCTGAAGCTTTCTTT,TRBJ1-1,TRBV2,TRBD1,-
CASSPGPSSYNSPLHF,TGTGCCAGCAGCCCAGGACCGAGCTCCTATAATTCACCCCTCCACTTT,TRBJ1-6,TRBV4-2,-,-
CASSQEGTATEAFF,TGTGCCAGCAGCCAAGAGGGGACAGCCACTGAAGCTTTCTTT,TRBJ1-1,TRBV4-2,TRBD1,-
CASSYGGNTEAFF,TGTGCCAGCAGTTACGGGGGGAACACTGAAGCTTTCTTT,TRBJ1-1,TRBV6-5,-,-
CASRITGGSYEQYF,TGTGCCAGCAGGATCACAGGGGGATCCTACGAGCAGTACTTC,TRBJ2-7,TRBV28,TRBD1,few
CASSPDYGYTF,TGTGCCAGCAGCCCCGACTATGGCTACACCTTC,TRBJ1-2,TRBV5-5,-,-
CASSRDEANYGYTF,TGTGCCAGCAGTCGGGACGAAGCTAACTATGGCTACACCTTC,TRBJ1-2,TRBV7-9,-,-
CSVVAGEGYTF,TGCAGCGTTGTGGCAGGGGAAGGCTACACCTTC,TRBJ1-2,TRBV29-1,-,-
CASSSWGGGQAGNTIYF,TGTGCCAGCAGCTCCTGGGGGGGTGGGCAGGCTGGAAACACCATATATTTT,TRBJ1-3,TRBV7-2,-,-
CASSDDRLSGNTIYF,TGTGCCAGCAGTGATGACAGGCTCTCTGGAAACACCATATATTTT,TRBJ1-3,TRBV2,-,-
CASGDRSYGYTF,TGTGCCAGCGGGGACCGGAGCTATGGCTACACCTTC,TRBJ1-2,TRBV7-9,-,-
CASRGAWGEKLFF,TGTGCCAGCCGTGGGGCATGGGGTGAAAAACTGTTTTTT,TRBJ1-4,TRBV27,-,-
CASSQTELSYEQYF,TGCGCCAGCAGCCAAACCGAGCTCTCCTACGAGCAGTACTTC,TRBJ2-7,TRBV4-1,-,-
CSVGGSSYNEQFF,TGCAGCGTTGGTGGGAGCTCCTACAATGAGCAGTTCTTC,TRBJ2-1,TRBV29-1,-,-
CASSLSDGSPLHF,TGTGCCAGCAGCTTGTCCGATGGTTCACCCCTCCACTTT,TRBJ1-6,TRBV7-2,-,-